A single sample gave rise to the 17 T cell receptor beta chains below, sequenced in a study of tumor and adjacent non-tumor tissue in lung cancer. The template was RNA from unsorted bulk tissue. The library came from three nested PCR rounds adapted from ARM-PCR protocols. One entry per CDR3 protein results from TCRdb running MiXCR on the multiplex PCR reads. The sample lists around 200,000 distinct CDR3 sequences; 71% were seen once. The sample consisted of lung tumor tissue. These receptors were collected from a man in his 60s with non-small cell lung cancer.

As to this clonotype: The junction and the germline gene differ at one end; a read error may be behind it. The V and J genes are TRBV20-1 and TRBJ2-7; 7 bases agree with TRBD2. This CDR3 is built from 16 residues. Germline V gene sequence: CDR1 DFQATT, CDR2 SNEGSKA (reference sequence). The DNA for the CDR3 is TGCAGTGCTAGGGGGCTAGCGGACACCCTCTCCCACGAGCAATACTTC. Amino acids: CSARGLADTLSHEQYF.

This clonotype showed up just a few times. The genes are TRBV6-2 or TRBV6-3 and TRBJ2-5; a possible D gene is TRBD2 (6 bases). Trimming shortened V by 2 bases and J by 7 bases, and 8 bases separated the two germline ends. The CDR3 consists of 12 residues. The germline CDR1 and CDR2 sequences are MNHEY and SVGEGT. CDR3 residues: CASSYGAGTQYF. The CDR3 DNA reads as TGTGCCAGCAGTTACGGAGCGGGGACCCAGTACTTC.

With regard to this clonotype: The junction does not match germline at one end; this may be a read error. CDR3 sequence (DNA): TGTGACAGCAGTTTAGCGCTTGGGACAGGACAACAGACCCAGTACTTC. Amino acids: CDSSLALGTGQQTQYF. This chain uses TRBV12-3 or TRBV12-4 with TRBJ2-5, with 8 nucleotides matching TRBD1. This CDR3 is 16 amino acids long.

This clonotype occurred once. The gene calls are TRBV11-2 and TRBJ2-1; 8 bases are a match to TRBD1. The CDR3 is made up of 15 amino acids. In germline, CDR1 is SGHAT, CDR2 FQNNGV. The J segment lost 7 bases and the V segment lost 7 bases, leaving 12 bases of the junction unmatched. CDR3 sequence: CASTLDREEYNEQFF. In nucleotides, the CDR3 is TGTGCCAGCACCCTGGACAGGGAGGAGTATAATGAGCAGTTCTTC.

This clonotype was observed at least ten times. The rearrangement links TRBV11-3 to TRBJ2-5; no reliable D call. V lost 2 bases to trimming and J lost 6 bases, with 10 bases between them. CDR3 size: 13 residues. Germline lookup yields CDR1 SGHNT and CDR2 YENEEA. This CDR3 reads CASSLLGSKTQYF. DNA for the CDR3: TGTGCCAGCAGCTTACTGGGTAGTAAGACCCAGTACTTC. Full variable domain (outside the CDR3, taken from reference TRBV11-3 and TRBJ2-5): EAGVVQSPRYKIIEKKQPVAFWCNPISGHNTLYWYLQNLGQGPELLIRYENEEAVDDSQLPKDRFSAERLKGVDSTLKIQPAELGDSAVYLCASSLLGSKTQYFGPGTRLLVL.

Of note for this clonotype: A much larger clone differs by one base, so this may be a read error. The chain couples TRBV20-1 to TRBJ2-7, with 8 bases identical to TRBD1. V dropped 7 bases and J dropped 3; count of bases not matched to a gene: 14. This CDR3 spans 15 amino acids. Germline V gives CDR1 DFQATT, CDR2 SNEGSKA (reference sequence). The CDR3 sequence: CSVGFRDRWNYEQYF. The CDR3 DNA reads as TGCAGTGTTGGGTTCCGGGACAGGTGGAACTACGAGCAGTACTTC.

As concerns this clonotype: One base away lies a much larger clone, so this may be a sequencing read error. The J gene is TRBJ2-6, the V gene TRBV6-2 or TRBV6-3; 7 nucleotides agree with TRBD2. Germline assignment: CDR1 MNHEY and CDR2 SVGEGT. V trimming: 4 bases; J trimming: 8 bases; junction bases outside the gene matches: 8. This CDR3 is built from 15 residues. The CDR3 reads CASSFQGEGTNVLTF. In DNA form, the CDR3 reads TGTGCCAGCAGTTTTCAAGGGGAGGGGACCAACGTCCTGACTTTC.

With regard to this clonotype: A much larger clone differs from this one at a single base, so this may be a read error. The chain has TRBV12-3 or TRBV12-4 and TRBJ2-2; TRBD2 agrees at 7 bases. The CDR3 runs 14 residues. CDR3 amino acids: CASTRTSNTGELLF. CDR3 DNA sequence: TGTGCCAGCACCCGGACTAGTAACACCGGGGAGCTGCTTTTT.

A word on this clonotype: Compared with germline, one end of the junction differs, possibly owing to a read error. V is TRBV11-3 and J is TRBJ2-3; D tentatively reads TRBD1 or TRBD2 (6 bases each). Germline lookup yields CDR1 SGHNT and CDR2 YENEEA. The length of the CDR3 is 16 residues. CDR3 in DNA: TGTGCCAGCAGCTCAGAGGGGGGACTCAGCACAGATACGAAGTATTTT. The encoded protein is CASSSEGGLSTDTKYF.

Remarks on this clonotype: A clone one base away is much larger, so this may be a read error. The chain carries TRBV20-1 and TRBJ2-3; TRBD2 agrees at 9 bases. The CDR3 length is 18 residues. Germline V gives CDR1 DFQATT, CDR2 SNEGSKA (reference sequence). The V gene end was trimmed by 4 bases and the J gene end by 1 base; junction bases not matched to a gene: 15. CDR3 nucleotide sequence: TGCAGTGCTATCCCCCTTAGCGGGAGCCTGCGTGGCACAGATACGCAGTATTTT. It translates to CSAIPLSGSLRGTDTQYF.

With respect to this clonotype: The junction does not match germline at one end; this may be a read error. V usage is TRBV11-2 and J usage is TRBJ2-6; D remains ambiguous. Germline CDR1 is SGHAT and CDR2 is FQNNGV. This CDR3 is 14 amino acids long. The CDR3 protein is CASSPIAAANVLTF. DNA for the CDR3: TGTGCCAGTAGTCCTATCGCTGCGGCCAACGTCTTGACTTTC.

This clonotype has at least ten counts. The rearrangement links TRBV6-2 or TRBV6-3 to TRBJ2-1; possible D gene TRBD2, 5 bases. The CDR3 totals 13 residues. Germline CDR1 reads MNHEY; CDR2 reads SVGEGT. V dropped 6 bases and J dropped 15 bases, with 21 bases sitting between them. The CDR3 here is CASSLARRARTFF. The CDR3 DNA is TGTGCCAGCAGCCTCGCGAGGCGGGCCCGGACGTTCTTC.

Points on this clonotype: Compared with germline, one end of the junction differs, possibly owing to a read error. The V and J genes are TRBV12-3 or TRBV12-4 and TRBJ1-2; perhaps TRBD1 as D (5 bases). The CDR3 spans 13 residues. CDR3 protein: CASSSDGGGGYTF. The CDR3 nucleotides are TGTGCAAGCAGCTCCGACGGGGGAGGTGGCTACACCTTC.

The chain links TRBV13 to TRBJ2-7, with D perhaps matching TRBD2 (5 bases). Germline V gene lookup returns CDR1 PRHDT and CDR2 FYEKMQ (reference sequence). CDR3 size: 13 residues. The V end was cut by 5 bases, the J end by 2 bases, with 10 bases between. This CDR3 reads CASSRGQTYEQYF. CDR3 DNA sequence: TGTGCCAGCAGCCGCGGGCAGACCTACGAGCAGTACTTC.

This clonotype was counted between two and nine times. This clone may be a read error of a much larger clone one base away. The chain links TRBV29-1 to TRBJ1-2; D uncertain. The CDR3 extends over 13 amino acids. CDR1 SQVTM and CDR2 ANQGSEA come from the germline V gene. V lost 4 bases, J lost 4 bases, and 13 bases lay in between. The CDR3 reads CSVGTEGIYGYTF. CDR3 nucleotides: TGCAGCGTTGGCACAGAGGGCATCTATGGCTACACCTTC.

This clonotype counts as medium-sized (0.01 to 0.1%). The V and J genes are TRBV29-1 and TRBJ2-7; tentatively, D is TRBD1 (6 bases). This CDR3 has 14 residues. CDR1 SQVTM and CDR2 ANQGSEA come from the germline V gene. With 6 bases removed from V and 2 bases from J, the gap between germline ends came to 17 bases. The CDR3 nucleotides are TGCAGCGTGATCCGGGTAGGGGGTGCCTACGAGCAGTACTTC. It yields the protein CSVIRVGGAYEQYF.

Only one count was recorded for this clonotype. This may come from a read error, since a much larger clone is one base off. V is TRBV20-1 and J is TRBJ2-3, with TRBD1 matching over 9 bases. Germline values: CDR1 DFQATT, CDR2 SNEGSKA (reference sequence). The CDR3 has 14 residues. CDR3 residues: CSSRGTGRTDTQYF. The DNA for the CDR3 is TGCAGTTCTAGAGGGACAGGGCGCACAGATACGCAGTATTTT.